This is a list of T cell receptor beta chains from one sample in a study of blood T cell repertoires in COVID-19. TCRdb keeps only in-frame clones here, not all; method: immunoSEQ multiplex PCR. The sample lists 200,000 to 300,000 clones; around 89% were seen once. Sample: PBMCs or T cells enriched from blood (not recorded which). The source is a middle-aged woman with acute COVID-19. Each CDR3 is given with its conserved first and last residue. D genes are given only for firm matches. Size values are once, few and many counts, or a class for expanded clones, and some rows have none.

j_call	clone_size	d_call	v_call	cdr3_nt	cdr3_aa
TRBJ2-5	once	-	TRBV6-5	TGTGCCAGCAGCCAGGGGCCAGGGTATACAGAGACCCAGTACTTC	CASSQGPGYTETQYF
TRBJ2-1	-	TRBD2	TRBV28	TGTGCCAGCAGCTCACACGGACTAGCGGGACTCAATGAGCAGTTCTTC	CASSSHGLAGLNEQFF
TRBJ1-1	once	-	TRBV7-9	TGTGCCAGCAGCGCCGTTAGAGGGGAAGCTTTCTTT	CASSAVRGEAFF
TRBJ1-1	-	TRBD1	TRBV29-1	TGCAGCGTTGTTGGGACAGAAGACAGTTCTGAAGCTTTCTTT	CSVVGTEDSSEAFF
TRBJ2-1	few	TRBD2	TRBV5-4	TGTGCCAGCAGCCAAGATAGCGGGAGTACTTACAATGAGCAGTTCTTC	CASSQDSGSTYNEQFF
TRBJ1-4	-	-	TRBV28	TGTGCCAGCAGTTTTGTGACAGCAAATGAAAAACTGTTTTTT	CASSFVTANEKLFF
TRBJ2-7	-	-	TRBV7-6	TGTGCCAGCAGCTTACCAGGGAACTCCTACGAGCAGTACTTC	CASSLPGNSYEQYF
TRBJ2-3	-	TRBD2	TRBV9	TGTGCCAGCAGCGTAGGGAGCGGGATTGTCGGTACAGATACGCAGTATTTT	CASSVGSGIVGTDTQYF
TRBJ2-1	-	TRBD2	TRBV11-2	TGTGCCAGCAGCTTAATGCCTAGCGGGAGATTGGGGCAGTTCTTC	CASSLMPSGRLGQFF
TRBJ2-2	-	-	TRBV4-3	TGCGCCAGCAGCCAAGAGACTTGGAACACCGGGGAGCTGTTTTTT	CASSQETWNTGELFF
TRBJ1-3	-	-	TRBV11-3	TGTGCCAGCAGCTCTCCAGTCGCCATCTCTGGAAACACCATATATTTT	CASSSPVAISGNTIYF
TRBJ1-2	-	-	TRBV6-6	TGTGCCAGCAGCCACGACATAGGCTATGGCTACACCTTC	CASSHDIGYGYTF
TRBJ1-2	-	TRBD1	TRBV18	TGTGCCAGCTCACGGGACAGGGTGAACTATGGCTACACCTTC	CASSRDRVNYGYTF
TRBJ2-1	-	TRBD1	TRBV27	TGTGCCAGCAAGATGGGTACAGGGGGTTACAATGAGCAGTTCTTC	CASKMGTGGYNEQFF
TRBJ1-2	-	TRBD1	TRBV11-3	TGTGCCAGCAGCTTAGATCTGGGACAGGGGGCTTCCCATGGCTACACCTTC	CASSLDLGQGASHGYTF
TRBJ2-1	-	-	TRBV2	TGTGCCAGCAAGGAGGGCCGATACAATGAGCAGTTCTTC	CASKEGRYNEQFF
TRBJ1-6	-	-	TRBV5-4	TGTGCCAGCAGCTTGGTCCAGGCGGGTGATTCACCCCTCCACTTT	CASSLVQAGDSPLHF
TRBJ1-1	-	-	TRBV5-5	TGTGCCAGCAGCACCCTTTCAGGGGCTGAAGCTTTCTTT	CASSTLSGAEAFF
TRBJ2-2	-	TRBD1	TRBV24-1	TGTGCCACCAGTGCCCAACGGGGGACAGGGCCCGGGGAGCTGTTTTTT	CATSAQRGTGPGELFF
TRBJ1-4	-	-	TRBV27	TGTGCCAGCAGAATTACCAGGGAGGGGACTGAAAAACTGTTTTTT	CASRITREGTEKLFF
TRBJ2-1	-	-	TRBV18	TGTGCCAGCTCATCGACTCTGCAGGGGCAGGGTTCCAATGAGCAGTTCTTC	CASSSTLQGQGSNEQFF
TRBJ1-5	-	-	TRBV5-1	TGCGCCAGCAGCTTGTCCGGGGGTCGGGCTGGCAATCAGCCCCAGCATTTT	CASSLSGGRAGNQPQHF
TRBJ2-2	-	-	TRBV24-1	TGTGCCACCAGTGAGACGGGACTCACGAACACCGGGGAGCTGTTTTTT	CATSETGLTNTGELFF
TRBJ1-4	-	-	TRBV2	TGTGCCAGCAGTGAAGCGGCGGGGGGCCTTGAAAAACTGTTTTTT	CASSEAAGGLEKLFF
TRBJ1-3	-	-	TRBV19	TGTGCCAGTAGCCCATCCGGCGGAGGAGCTTCTGGAAACACCATATATTTT	CASSPSGGGASGNTIYF
TRBJ1-1	-	-	TRBV3-1/TRBV3-2	TGTGCCAGCAGCCGGGACTCAACTACCCTTGGGGCTTTCTTT	CASSRDSTTLGAFF
TRBJ2-1	-	TRBD2	TRBV13	TGTGCCAGCAGCCCGAAACTAGCGGGAGTTGTCAATGAGCAGTTCTTC	CASSPKLAGVVNEQFF
TRBJ1-1	-	TRBD1	TRBV9	TGTGCCAGCAGCGCAACAGGGGGCGGGGGCACTGAAGCTTTCTTT	CASSATGGGGTEAFF
TRBJ1-5	-	-	TRBV12-3/TRBV12-4	TGTGCCAGCAGGGGGGACTGGGGCGAGCCCCAGCATTTT	CASRGDWGEPQHF
TRBJ1-2	few	-	TRBV14	TGTGCCAGCATTCGCGGGGGGGGTAGTGGCTACACCTTC	CASIRGGGSGYTF
TRBJ1-5	-	-	TRBV9	TGTGCCAGCAGCGTAGACCAAACAGGGCCCCAGCATTTT	CASSVDQTGPQHF
TRBJ2-1	-	TRBD2	TRBV7-9	TGTGCCAGCAGCTTAGGGGCGGGAGCTTACAATGAGCAGTTCTTC	CASSLGAGAYNEQFF
TRBJ1-2	-	TRBD1	TRBV3-1/TRBV3-2	TGTGCCAGCAGCCAAGATCGGGGACAGGGGATTGGCTATGGCTACACCTTC	CASSQDRGQGIGYGYTF